This entry lists 29 T cell receptor beta chains sequenced from one sample in a study of T cell responses to AZD1222 COVID-19 vaccine. Only in-frame clones appear in the TCRdb table, and some are missing; sequencing was by immunoSEQ multiplex PCR. The table lists approximately 98,000 clones, around 84% of them singletons. The specimen was peripheral blood, collected on day 0 of AZD1222 vaccination. The origin of the receptors is an adult in good health.

This chain joins TRBV3-1 (or the pseudogene TRBV3-2) and TRBJ1-3, with unresolved D. The CDR3 runs 14 residues. With 4 bases removed from V and 0 bases from J, the gap between germline ends came to 7 bases. CDR1 is LGHDT, CDR2 YNNKEL, per germline (reference sequence). As DNA, the CDR3 is TGTGCCAGCAGCCCAGAATCCTCTGGAAACACCATATATTTT. Translated: CASSPESSGNTIYF.

The rearrangement links TRBV5-1 to TRBJ1-2; D may be TRBD1 (6 bases). Between the trimmed V and J ends, which lost 4 bases and 5 bases, there was a span of 27 bases. CDR1 and CDR2 from the germline V gene are SGHRS and YFSETQ. CDR3 length: 18 amino acids. The CDR3 loop reads CASSQSPGAMRSLYGYTF. Here the CDR3 DNA reads TGCGCCAGCAGCCAGTCTCCGGGGGCTATGCGCTCCCTTTATGGCTACACCTTC.

This chain connects TRBV28 to TRBJ1-2, with D possibly matching TRBD1 (6 bases). V lost 5 bases and J 3 bases, leaving 13 bases between the germline ends. CDR1 and CDR2 (germline): MDHEN, SYDVKM. The length of the CDR3 is 14 residues. The CDR3 DNA is TGTGCCAGCAGTCCCCTCGCAGGGGACTATGGCTACACCTTC. Translation: CASSPLAGDYGYTF.

V gene TRBV6-5 combines with J gene TRBJ1-5; D is unclear. Germline V gene lookup returns CDR1 MNHEY and CDR2 SVGAGI. V lost 2 bases and J lost 4, with 12 bases in between. This CDR3 is 15 amino acids long. The CDR3 spells CASSYDFQKNQPQHF. CDR3 in DNA: TGTGCCAGCAGTTACGATTTTCAGAAAAATCAGCCCCAGCATTTT.

J is TRBJ1-3 and V is TRBV7-2; D perhaps matches TRBD1 (5 bases). Germline V lookup: CDR1 SGHTA, CDR2 FQGNSA. The CDR3 covers 16 residues. V lost 5 bases and J 8 bases, leaving 22 bases between the germline ends. The CDR3 is CASSQQAYTFRDTIYF. CDR3 DNA sequence: TGTGCCAGCAGCCAACAGGCGTACACATTCCGGGACACCATATATTTT. The whole variable domain, filled in from reference TRBV7-2 and TRBJ1-3, reads GAGVSQSPSNKVTEKGKDVELRCDPISGHTALYWYRQSLGQGLEFLIYFQGNSAPDKSGLPSDRFSAERTGGSVSTLTIQRTQQEDSAVYLCASSQQAYTFRDTIYFGEGSWLTVV.

J is TRBJ2-7 and V is TRBV19; no clear D. Deletions cut 1 base from V and 2 bases from J, with 9 bases between. Germline-derived CDR1 and CDR2 are LNHDA and SQIVND (reference sequence). The CDR3 length is 14 residues. CDR3 amino acids: CASSIGGMAYEQYF. The CDR3 nucleotides are TGTGCCAGTAGTATAGGTGGAATGGCCTACGAGCAGTACTTC.

This chain joins TRBV7-3 and TRBJ2-6, with 9 bases fitting TRBD1. The length of the CDR3 is 17 residues. Germline CDR1 is SGHTA and CDR2 is FQGTGA. The J segment lost 0 bases and the V segment lost 2 bases, leaving 2 bases of the junction unmatched. CDR3 loop: CASSLWTGVSGANVLTF. The CDR3 region has the DNA TGTGCCAGCAGCTTATGGACAGGGGTCTCTGGGGCCAACGTCCTGACTTTC.

This chain joins TRBV7-9 and TRBJ1-3; 12 bases are shared with TRBD1. CDR1 SEHNR and CDR2 FQNEAQ come from the germline V gene (reference sequence). V was clipped by 5 bases and J by 0 bases; unmatched bases: 8. The CDR3 is 18 amino acids. The CDR3 DNA sequence: TGTGCCAGCAGCACGTGGGACAGGGGGCCTAACTCTGGAAACACCATATATTTT. Its translation: CASSTWDRGPNSGNTIYF.

The chain is built from TRBV3-1 (or the pseudogene TRBV3-2) and TRBJ1-6, with a possible D match to TRBD1 (5 bases). V was clipped by 4 bases and J by 6 bases, with 22 bases between them. This CDR3 region has 18 residues. Per germline, CDR1 LGHDT and CDR2 YNNKEL (reference sequence). CDR3 residues: CASSREPPGTDGNSPLHF. CDR3 bases: TGTGCCAGCAGCCGAGAACCCCCCGGGACGGATGGTAATTCACCCCTCCACTTT.

The chain carries TRBV7-2 and TRBJ1-6; D perhaps matches TRBD1 (5 bases). The germline V gene has CDR1 SGHTA and CDR2 FQGNSA. The CDR3 totals 13 residues. V dropped 1 base and J dropped 10 bases, with 8 bases sitting between them. The DNA of the CDR3 is TGTGCCAGCAGCTTAGGGGGGGGGTCACCCCTCCACTTT. Translation gives CASSLGGGSPLHF.

The chain employs TRBV2 and TRBJ2-7, with D unresolved. This CDR3 has 10 amino acids. Germline-derived CDR1 and CDR2 are SNHLY and FYNNEI. V lost 4 bases, J lost 6 bases, and 4 bases lay in between. The CDR3 coding sequence is TGTGCCAGCAGTGTAGGCGAGCAGTACTTC. Protein sequence: CASSVGEQYF.

V usage is TRBV30 and J usage is TRBJ1-5, with D perhaps matching TRBD1 (5 bases). From germline, CDR1 is GTSNPN and CDR2 SVGIG (reference sequence). Between the trimmed V and J ends, which lost 2 bases and 7 bases, there was a span of 15 bases. The length of the CDR3 is 14 residues. DNA for the CDR3: TGTGCCTGGAGTAAAAGCCAGGGCTGGCAGCCCCAGCATTTT. Its translation is CAWSKSQGWQPQHF.

The chain uses TRBV6-5 and TRBJ1-1; 7 bases fit TRBD1. The germline CDR1 and CDR2 sequences are MNHEY and SVGAGI. The junction had 10 bases not matched to a gene; V was cut back by 6 bases and J by 6 bases. The CDR3 consists of 14 residues. The CDR3 DNA reads as TGTGCCAGCAGGGTCGACCCTGACAGGGCTGAAGCTTTCTTT. Protein: CASRVDPDRAEAFF.

The chain is built from TRBV9 and TRBJ2-6, with 8 bases aligning to TRBD1. Losses at the gene ends were 4 bases for V and 0 bases for J; bases not matched to a gene: 9. The length of the CDR3 is 18 residues. Germline-derived CDR1 and CDR2 are SGDLS and YYNGEE. CDR3 loop: CASSPSDRVYSGANVLTF. The DNA of the CDR3 is TGTGCCAGCAGCCCTTCGGACAGGGTCTACTCTGGGGCCAACGTCCTGACTTTC.

The J gene is TRBJ2-1, the V gene TRBV28; 9 bases line up with TRBD1. Trimming at V came to 7 bases and at J to 6 bases, leaving 7 bases not matched to a gene. In germline, CDR1 is MDHEN, CDR2 SYDVKM. The CDR3 loop spans 14 amino acids. CDR3: CASTSGGQGNEQFF. The CDR3 DNA is TGTGCCAGCACGAGTGGGGGACAGGGCAATGAGCAGTTCTTC.

The chain uses TRBV5-1 and TRBJ2-4; possible D gene TRBD1, 6 bases. Germline V gene data show CDR1 as SGHRS and CDR2 as YFSETQ. This CDR3 has 13 amino acids. Trimming removed 3 bases from V and 6 bases from J, with 10 bases in between. CDR3 amino acids: CASSSSRGNIQYF. The CDR3 coding sequence is TGCGCCAGCAGCTCCAGCAGGGGAAACATTCAGTACTTC.

The V and J genes are TRBV7-2 and TRBJ1-6, with unresolved D. Germline V CDR1 and CDR2: SGHTA, FQGNSA. This CDR3 contains 14 residues. V was clipped by 2 bases and J by 8 bases, with 10 bases between them. The CDR3 region is CASSLPEYYSPLHF. The CDR3 nucleotides read TGTGCCAGCAGCTTACCAGAATACTATTCACCCCTCCACTTT.

The CDR3 DNA is TGTGCCAGCAGTGACTTGTTCGTGGCCGGGAGCACTGAAGCTTTCTTT. Translation: CASSDLFVAGSTEAFF. This chain joins TRBV2 and TRBJ1-1, with no clear D. Trimming shortened V by 3 bases and J by 4 bases, and 18 bases separated the two germline ends. This CDR3 spans 16 amino acids. The germline V gene encodes CDR1 SNHLY and CDR2 FYNNEI.

In DNA, the CDR3 is TGTGCCAGCAGTGAAGCAGCTGGGGCGCACACCGGGGAGCTGTTTTTT. Protein sequence: CASSEAAGAHTGELFF. The chain links TRBV6-1 to TRBJ2-2, with a tentative D call TRBD1 (5 bases). The germline V gene encodes CDR1 MNHNS and CDR2 SASEGT. The V and J ends lost 0 bases and 3 bases respectively, with 11 bases between them. CDR3 length: 16 amino acids.

This clone was detected once. The chain links TRBV7-2 to TRBJ1-3; no reliable D call. Trimming left V 2 bases short and J 3 bases short, with 14 bases between. Germline V gives CDR1 SGHTA, CDR2 FQGNSA. CDR3 size: 16 residues. Here the CDR3 reads CASSLRQQRFGNTIYF. The CDR3 DNA is TGTGCCAGCAGCTTAAGGCAACAGAGGTTTGGAAACACCATATATTTT.

The chain combines TRBV9 with TRBJ1-4; D possibly corresponds to TRBD1 (5 bases). Trimming left V 6 bases short and J 11 bases short, with 20 bases between. From germline, CDR1 is SGDLS and CDR2 YYNGEE. CDR3 length: 14 residues. The CDR3 loop is CASIGAGGIGKLFF. CDR3 sequence (DNA): TGTGCCAGCATTGGGGCAGGAGGGATTGGGAAACTGTTTTTT.

This clone was seen a single time. Sequence at one end of the junction differs from germline and may be a read error. The rearrangement links TRBV25-1 to TRBJ2-7; D is perhaps TRBD1 (5 bases). The CDR3 contains 12 residues. CDR1 and CDR2 from the germline V gene are MGHDK and SYGVNS. CDR3: CASSDPQTDIHF. CDR3 DNA: TGTGCCAGCAGTGATCCCCAGACAGATATTCACTTC.

V gene TRBV6-6 combines with J gene TRBJ1-2; 9 bases map to TRBD1. The V gene's germline CDR1 is MNHNY and CDR2 SVGAGI (reference sequence). Trimming took 7 bases from V and 5 from J; bases not matched to a gene: 8. The CDR3 length is 14 residues. The CDR3 coding sequence is TGTGCCAGCACTATACAGGGGGCGAGGTATGGCTACACCTTC. It encodes CASTIQGARYGYTF.

The CDR3 nucleotides are TGTGCCACCAGTGATTTGCTAGGACAGGGAGTAGATGGCTACACCTTC. Protein product: CATSDLLGQGVDGYTF. The V gene is TRBV24-1, the J gene TRBJ1-2; the match to TRBD1 covers 8 bases. J was trimmed by 6 bases and V by 0 bases; bases with no gene match: 8. The CDR3 has 16 residues. Germline lookup yields CDR1 KGHDR and CDR2 SFDVKD.

The chain employs TRBV10-1 and TRBJ1-5; 7 bases match TRBD1. Germline loops: CDR1 WNHNN, CDR2 SYGVQD (reference sequence). The V segment lost 3 bases and the J segment 11 bases; nucleotides outside the gene matches: 7. This CDR3 is 13 amino acids long. The DNA for the CDR3 is TGCGCCAGCAGTGACTCGGGACAGCAAACCCAGCATTTT. It yields the protein CASSDSGQQTQHF.

This clone came up once. This chain connects TRBV5-1 to TRBJ2-1; TRBD2 aligns across 7 bases. Losses at the gene ends were 0 bases for V and 4 bases for J; bases not matched to a gene: 7. In germline, CDR1 is SGHRS, CDR2 YFSETQ. CDR3 length equals 16 residues. The CDR3 region has the DNA TGCGCCAGCAGCTTGGTAGCGGGTGCCGGGTACAATGAGCAGTTCTTC. It encodes CASSLVAGAGYNEQFF. The full variable domain, its missing parts supplied by reference TRBV5-1 and TRBJ2-1, is KAGVTQTPRYLIKTRGQQVTLSCSPISGHRSVSWYQQTPGQGLQFLFEYFSETQRNKGNFPGRFSGRQFSNSRSEMNVSTLELGDSALYLCASSLVAGAGYNEQFFGPGTRLTVL.

The V and J genes are TRBV6-5 and TRBJ2-5; D is possibly TRBD1 (5 bases). The CDR3 extends over 14 amino acids. The V end lost 2 bases, the J end lost 4 bases, and 11 bases lay between the germline ends. Germline lookup yields CDR1 MNHEY and CDR2 SVGAGI. The DNA of the CDR3 is TGTGCCAGCAGTTACAGGGGTCAAGGAGAGACCCAGTACTTC. Translating it yields CASSYRGQGETQYF.

The chain recombines TRBV6-5 with TRBJ2-1, with 9 bases that match TRBD1. The J segment lost 8 bases and the V segment lost 8 bases, leaving 4 bases of the junction unmatched. There are 12 residues in the CDR3. Germline V CDR1 and CDR2: MNHEY, SVGAGI. CDR3 in amino acids: CASGTGGHEQFF. As DNA, the CDR3 is TGTGCCAGCGGAACAGGGGGCCATGAGCAGTTCTTC.

The chain uses TRBV28 and TRBJ1-1; D remains ambiguous. Trimming left V 4 bases short and J 4 bases short, with 16 bases between. CDR1 and CDR2 (germline): MDHEN, SYDVKM. The CDR3 runs to 15 residues. The CDR3 here is CASSSQSSGGTEAFF. Written as DNA, the CDR3 is TGTGCCAGCAGTTCCCAGAGTTCTGGCGGCACTGAAGCTTTCTTT.